This record looks at one T cell receptor (beta chain) sequence and its context. The target antigen is unknown. Regarding time point: baseline pretreatment blood. Sample treatment: 15 Gy SBRT to primary tumor, nephrectomy 4 weeks later. Serial blood draws occurred at baseline and 2 and 4 weeks post-SBRT. The data derive from a study of radiation and T cells in renal cell carcinoma. Study-level results: Top tumor clonotypes rose in blood 2 weeks post-radiation, then contracted. Baseline intratumoral clonotype presence is unknown without pretreatment biopsies.

TCRdb's copy holds only in-frame clones and misses some; the assay was immunoSEQ multiplex PCR. The sample carries approximately 140,000 clones, around 78% recorded once. The V and J ends lost 1 base and 3 bases, in that order; junction bases with no gene match: 14. The CDR3 covers 18 residues. Per germline, CDR1 SGHTA and CDR2 FQGNSA. The starting material was blood, obtained from a patient whose treatment included radiotherapy and nephrectomy. V gene TRBV7-2 combines with J gene TRBJ2-7, with 8 bases that match TRBD1. The clonotype originates from a woman aged 45-65 years with renal cell carcinoma. This CDR3 is CASSLGTGQGPFGYEQYF. The CDR3 DNA reads TGTGCCAGCAGCTTAGGAACCGGACAGGGTCCCTTTGGCTACGAGCAGTACTTC. Together with reference TRBV7-2 and TRBJ2-7, the CDR3 gives the full variable domain: GAGVSQSPSNKVTEKGKDVELRCDPISGHTALYWYRQSLGQGLEFLIYFQGNSAPDKSGLPSDRFSAERTGGSVSTLTIQRTQQEDSAVYLCASSLGTGQGPFGYEQYFGPGTRLTVT.